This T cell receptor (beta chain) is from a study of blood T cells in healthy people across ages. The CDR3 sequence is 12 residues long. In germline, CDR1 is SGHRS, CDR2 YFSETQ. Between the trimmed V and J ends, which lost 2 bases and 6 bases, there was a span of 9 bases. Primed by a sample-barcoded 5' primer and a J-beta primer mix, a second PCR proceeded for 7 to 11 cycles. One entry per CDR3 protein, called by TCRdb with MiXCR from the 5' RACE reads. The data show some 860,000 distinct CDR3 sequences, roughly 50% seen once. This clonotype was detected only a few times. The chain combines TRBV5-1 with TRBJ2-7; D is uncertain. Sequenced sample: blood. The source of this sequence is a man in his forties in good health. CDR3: CASSFVSGEQYF. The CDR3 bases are TGCGCCAGCAGCTTTGTGTCCGGCGAGCAGTACTTC.